The clone carrying this T cell receptor (beta chain) was detected a few times. Its antigen is as yet unknown. A much larger clone differs from this one at a single base, so this may be a read error. This sample is part of a study of identical twins. TCRdb passed the 5' RACE reads through MiXCR, listing each CDR3 protein once. Of 1.5 million to 2 million distinct CDR3 sequences listed, less than 35% are singletons. Germline-derived CDR1 and CDR2 are MGHRA and YSYEKL. V trimming: 4 bases; J trimming: 3 bases; junction bases outside the gene matches: 3. The CDR3 contains 15 residues. Study-level findings and limits: Donors were not followed over many years; analysis was cross-sectional.

The clonotype was recovered from a newborn girl in good health. This sequence joins TRBV4-1 and TRBJ2-3, with TRBD2 matching 11 bases. The sample taken for sequencing was cord blood. The CDR3 sequence: CASSPTSGKTDTQYF. The CDR3 bases are TGCGCCAGCAGCCCGACTAGCGGGAAGACAGATACGCAGTATTTT.